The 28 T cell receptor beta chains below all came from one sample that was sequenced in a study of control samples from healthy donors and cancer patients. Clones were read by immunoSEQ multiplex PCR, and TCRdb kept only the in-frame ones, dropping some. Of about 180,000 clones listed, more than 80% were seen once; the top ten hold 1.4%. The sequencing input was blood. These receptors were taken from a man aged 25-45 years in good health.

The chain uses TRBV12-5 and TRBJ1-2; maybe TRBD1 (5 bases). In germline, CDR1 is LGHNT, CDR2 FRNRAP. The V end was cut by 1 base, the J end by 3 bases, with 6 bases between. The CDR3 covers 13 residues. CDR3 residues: CASGLGRDYGYTF. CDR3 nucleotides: TGTGCTAGTGGTTTGGGCAGGGACTATGGCTACACCTTC.

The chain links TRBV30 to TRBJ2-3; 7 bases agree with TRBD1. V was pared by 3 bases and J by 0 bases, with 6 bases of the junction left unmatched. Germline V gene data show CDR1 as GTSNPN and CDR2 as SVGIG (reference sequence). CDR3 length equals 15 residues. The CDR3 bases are TGTGCCTGGAGCTCGGGACAGATTAGCACAGATACGCAGTATTTT. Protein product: CAWSSGQISTDTQYF.

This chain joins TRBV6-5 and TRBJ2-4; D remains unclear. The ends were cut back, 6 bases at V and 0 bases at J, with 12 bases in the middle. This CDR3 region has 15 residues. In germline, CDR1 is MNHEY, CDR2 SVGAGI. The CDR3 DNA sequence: TGTGCCAGCAGACGGACCGTTCTAGCCAAAAACATTCAGTACTTC. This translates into CASRRTVLAKNIQYF.

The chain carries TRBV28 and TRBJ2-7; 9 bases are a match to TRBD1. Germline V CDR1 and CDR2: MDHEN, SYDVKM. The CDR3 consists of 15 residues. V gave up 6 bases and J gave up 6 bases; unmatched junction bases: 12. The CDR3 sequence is CASSLWDRVFSEQYF. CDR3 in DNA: TGTGCCAGCAGCCTATGGGACAGGGTTTTCTCCGAGCAGTACTTC.

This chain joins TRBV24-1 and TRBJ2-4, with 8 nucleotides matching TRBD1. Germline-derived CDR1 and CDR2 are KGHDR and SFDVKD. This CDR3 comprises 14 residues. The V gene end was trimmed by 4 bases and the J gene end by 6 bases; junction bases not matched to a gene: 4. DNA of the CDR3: TGTGCCACCAGTGACGGACAGGGTGGAAACATTCAGTACTTC. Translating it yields CATSDGQGGNIQYF.

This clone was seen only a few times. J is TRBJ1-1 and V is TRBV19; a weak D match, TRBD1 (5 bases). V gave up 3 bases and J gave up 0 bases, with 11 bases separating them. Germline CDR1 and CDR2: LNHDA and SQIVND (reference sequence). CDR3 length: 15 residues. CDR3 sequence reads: CASSMNWGMNTEAFF. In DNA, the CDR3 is TGTGCCAGTAGTATGAATTGGGGGATGAACACTGAAGCTTTCTTT.

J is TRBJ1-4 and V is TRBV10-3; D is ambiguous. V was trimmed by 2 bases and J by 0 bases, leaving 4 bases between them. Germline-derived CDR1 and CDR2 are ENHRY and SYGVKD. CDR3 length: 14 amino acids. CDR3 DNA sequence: TGTGCCATCAGTGAGGCTGCAACTAATGAAAAACTGTTTTTT. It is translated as CAISEAATNEKLFF.

The DNA for the CDR3 is TGCGCCAGCAGTGAGACGGCCGGGATGTGGGAGACCCAGTACTTC. Translating gives CASSETAGMWETQYF. The rearrangement links TRBV10-1 to TRBJ2-5; D might be TRBD2 (5 bases). The CDR3 runs 15 residues. V lost 2 bases, J lost 5 bases, and 15 bases lay in between. Germline V gene sequence: CDR1 WNHNN, CDR2 SYGVQD (reference sequence).

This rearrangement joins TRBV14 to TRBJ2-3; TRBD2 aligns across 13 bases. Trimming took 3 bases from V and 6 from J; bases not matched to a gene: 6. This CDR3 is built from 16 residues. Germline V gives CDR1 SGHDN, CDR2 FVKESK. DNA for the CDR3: TGTGCCAGCAGCCAGATACTAGCGGGAGGGCCCGATACGCAGTATTTT. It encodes CASSQILAGGPDTQYF.

CDR3 nucleotides: TGCAGTGCTAGTCGACGGGATGGCTACACCTTC. It is translated as CSASRRDGYTF. This chain links TRBV20-1 with TRBJ1-2; D gene ambiguous. V was pared by 3 bases and J by 6 bases, with 8 bases between. This CDR3 is built from 11 residues. Germline V gives CDR1 DFQATT, CDR2 SNEGSKA (reference sequence).

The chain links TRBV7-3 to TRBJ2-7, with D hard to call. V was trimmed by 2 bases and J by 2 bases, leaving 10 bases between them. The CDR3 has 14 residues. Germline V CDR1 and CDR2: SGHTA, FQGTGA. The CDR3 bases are TGTGCCAGCAGCTTAGGGCTTCCTACCTACGAGCAGTACTTC. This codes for CASSLGLPTYEQYF.

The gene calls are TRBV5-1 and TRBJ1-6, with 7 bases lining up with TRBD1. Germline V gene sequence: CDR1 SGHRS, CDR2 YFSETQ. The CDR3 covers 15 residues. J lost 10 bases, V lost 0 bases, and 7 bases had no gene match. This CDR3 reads CASSLGQGVKSPLHF. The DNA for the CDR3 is TGCGCCAGCAGCTTGGGGCAGGGGGTAAAATCACCCCTCCACTTT.

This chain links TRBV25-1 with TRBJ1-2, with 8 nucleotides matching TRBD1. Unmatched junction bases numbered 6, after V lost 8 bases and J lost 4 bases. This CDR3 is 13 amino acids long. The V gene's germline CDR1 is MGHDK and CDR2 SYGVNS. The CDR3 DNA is TGTGCCAGCGGGTCAGGACAGGGCTATGGCTACACCTTC. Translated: CASGSGQGYGYTF.

CDR3 bases: TGCGCCAGCAGTCGCCGGACTAGCGGGGGCACAGATACGCAGTATTTT. This gives the protein CASSRRTSGGTDTQYF. The chain has TRBV5-1 and TRBJ2-3, with 12 positions matching TRBD2. CDR3 length: 16 residues. Losses at the gene ends were 5 bases for V and 1 base for J; bases not matched to a gene: 5. Per the germline V gene, CDR1 is SGHRS and CDR2 is YFSETQ.

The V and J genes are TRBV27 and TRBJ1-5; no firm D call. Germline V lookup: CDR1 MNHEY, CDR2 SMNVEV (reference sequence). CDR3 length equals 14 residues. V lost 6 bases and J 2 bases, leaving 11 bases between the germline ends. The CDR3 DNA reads TGTGCCAGCAGATCTGGTAGCGGCAATCAGCCCCAGCATTTT. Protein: CASRSGSGNQPQHF.

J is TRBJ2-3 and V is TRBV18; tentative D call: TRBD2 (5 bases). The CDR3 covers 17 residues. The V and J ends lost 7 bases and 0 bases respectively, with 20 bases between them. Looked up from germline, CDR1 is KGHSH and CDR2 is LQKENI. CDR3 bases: TGTGCCAGCTTGAAGCGGCGCCGAGCTTTAAGCACAGATACGCAGTATTTT. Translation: CASLKRRRALSTDTQYF.

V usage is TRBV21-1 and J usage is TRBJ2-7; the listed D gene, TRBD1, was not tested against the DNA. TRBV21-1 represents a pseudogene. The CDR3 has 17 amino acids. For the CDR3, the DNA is TGTGCCAGCAGCACCCTGACAGGGCGCTTCGCCGTCGACGAGCAGTACTTC. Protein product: CASSTLTGRFAVDEQYF.

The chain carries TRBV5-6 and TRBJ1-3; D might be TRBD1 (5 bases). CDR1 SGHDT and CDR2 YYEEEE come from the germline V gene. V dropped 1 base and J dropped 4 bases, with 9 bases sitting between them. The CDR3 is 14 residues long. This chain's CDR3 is CASSLSGSGNTIYF. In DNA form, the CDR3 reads TGTGCCAGCAGCTTGTCAGGGTCCGGAAACACCATATATTTT. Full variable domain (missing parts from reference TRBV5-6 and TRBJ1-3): DAGVTQSPTHLIKTRGQQVTLRCSPKSGHDTVSWYQQALGQGPQFIFQYYEEEERQRGNFPDRFSGHQFPNYSSELNVNALLLGDSALYLCASSLSGSGNTIYFGEGSWLTVV.

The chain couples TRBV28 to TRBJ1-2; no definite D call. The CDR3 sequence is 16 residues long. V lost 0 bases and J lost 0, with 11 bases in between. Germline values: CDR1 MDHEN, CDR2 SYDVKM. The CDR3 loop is CASSLWAQRANYGYTF. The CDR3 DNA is TGTGCCAGCAGTTTATGGGCGCAGAGGGCTAACTATGGCTACACCTTC.

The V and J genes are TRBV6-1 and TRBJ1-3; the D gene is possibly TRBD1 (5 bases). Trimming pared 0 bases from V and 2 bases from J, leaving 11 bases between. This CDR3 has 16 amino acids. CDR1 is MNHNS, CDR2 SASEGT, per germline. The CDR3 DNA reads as TGTGCCAGCAGTGAAGCGTGGGGGGACGCTGGAAACACCATATATTTT. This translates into CASSEAWGDAGNTIYF.

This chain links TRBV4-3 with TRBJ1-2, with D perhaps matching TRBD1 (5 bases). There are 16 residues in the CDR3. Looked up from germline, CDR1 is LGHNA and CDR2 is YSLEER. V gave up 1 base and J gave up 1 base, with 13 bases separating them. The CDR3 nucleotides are TGCGCCAGCAGCCAAGGAATTGGGGGTATTAACTATGGCTACACCTTC. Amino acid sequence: CASSQGIGGINYGYTF.

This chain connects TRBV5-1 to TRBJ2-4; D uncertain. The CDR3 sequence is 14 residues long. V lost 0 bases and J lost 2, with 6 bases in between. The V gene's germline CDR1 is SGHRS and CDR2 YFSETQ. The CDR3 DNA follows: TGCGCCAGCAGCTTGGATCTACCCAAAAACATTCAGTACTTC. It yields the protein CASSLDLPKNIQYF. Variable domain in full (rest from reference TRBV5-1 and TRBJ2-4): KAGVTQTPRYLIKTRGQQVTLSCSPISGHRSVSWYQQTPGQGLQFLFEYFSETQRNKGNFPGRFSGRQFSNSRSEMNVSTLELGDSALYLCASSLDLPKNIQYFGAGTRLSVL.

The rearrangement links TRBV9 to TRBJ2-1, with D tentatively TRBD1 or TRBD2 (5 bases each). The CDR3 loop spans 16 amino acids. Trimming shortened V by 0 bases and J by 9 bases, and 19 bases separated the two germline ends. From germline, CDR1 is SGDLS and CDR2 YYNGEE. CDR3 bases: TGTGCCAGCAGCGTAGACCCCGGGACGGCTTACCGTGAGCAGTTCTTC. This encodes CASSVDPGTAYREQFF.

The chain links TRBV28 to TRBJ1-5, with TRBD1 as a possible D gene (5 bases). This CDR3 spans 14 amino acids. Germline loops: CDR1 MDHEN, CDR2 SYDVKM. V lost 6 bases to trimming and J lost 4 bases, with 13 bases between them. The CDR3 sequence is CASSPEQDNQPQHF. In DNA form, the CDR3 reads TGTGCCAGCAGCCCCGAACAGGATAATCAGCCCCAGCATTTT. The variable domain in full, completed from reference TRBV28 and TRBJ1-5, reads DVKVTQSSRYLVKRTGEKVFLECVQDMDHENMFWYRQDPGLGLRLIYFSYDVKMKEKGDIPEGYSVSREKKERFSLILESASTNQTSMYLCASSPEQDNQPQHFGDGTRLSIL.

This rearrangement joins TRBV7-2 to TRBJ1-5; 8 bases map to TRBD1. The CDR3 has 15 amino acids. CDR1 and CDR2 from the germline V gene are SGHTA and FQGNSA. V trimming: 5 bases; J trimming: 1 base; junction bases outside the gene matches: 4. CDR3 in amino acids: CASSIQGESNQPQHF. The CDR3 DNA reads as TGTGCCAGCAGCATACAGGGGGAGAGCAATCAGCCCCAGCATTTT. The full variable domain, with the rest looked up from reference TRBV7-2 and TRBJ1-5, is GAGVSQSPSNKVTEKGKDVELRCDPISGHTALYWYRQSLGQGLEFLIYFQGNSAPDKSGLPSDRFSAERTGGSVSTLTIQRTQQEDSAVYLCASSIQGESNQPQHFGDGTRLSIL.

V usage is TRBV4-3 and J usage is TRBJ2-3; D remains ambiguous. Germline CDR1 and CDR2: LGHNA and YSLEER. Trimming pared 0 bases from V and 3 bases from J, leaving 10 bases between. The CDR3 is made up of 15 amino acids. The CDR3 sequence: CASSQDDGWTDTQYF. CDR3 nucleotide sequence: TGCGCCAGCAGCCAAGATGACGGCTGGACAGATACGCAGTATTTT.

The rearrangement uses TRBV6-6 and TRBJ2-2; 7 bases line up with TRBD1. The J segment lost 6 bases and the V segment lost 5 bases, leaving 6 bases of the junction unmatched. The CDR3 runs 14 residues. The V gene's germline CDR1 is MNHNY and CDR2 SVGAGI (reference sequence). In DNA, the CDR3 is TGTGCCAGCAGTGCGACAGGGCGGGCCGGGGAGCTGTTTTTT. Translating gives CASSATGRAGELFF.

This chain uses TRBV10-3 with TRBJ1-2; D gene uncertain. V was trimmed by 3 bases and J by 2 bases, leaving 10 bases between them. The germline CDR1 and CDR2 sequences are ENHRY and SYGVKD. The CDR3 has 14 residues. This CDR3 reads CAISDLTVNYGYTF. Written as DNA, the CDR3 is TGTGCCATCAGTGATCTAACAGTCAACTATGGCTACACCTTC.